This T cell receptor beta chain appears in the sequencing data of a study of early T cells in non-severe SARS-CoV-2 infection. Study background: The chains were unpaired, and the sequenced material was bulk RNA from unsorted whole blood.

Per germline, CDR1 DFQATT and CDR2 SNEGSKA (reference sequence). There are 14 residues in the CDR3. Trimming cost V 7 bases and J 3 bases; bases outside gene matches: 9. Individual cDNA molecules were tagged with unique molecular identifiers. TCRdb analysed the 5' RACE reads with MiXCR anew, one entry per CDR3 protein. The sample has 30,000 to 40,000 distinct CDR3 sequences, approximately 10% seen once; the top ten hold roughly 13%. This clonotype was seen at least ten times. The sequenced sample was whole blood. This clonotype originated in an adult who was a healthcare worker with PCR-confirmed SARS-CoV-2 infection or an uninfected control (not recorded which). This chain connects TRBV20-1 to TRBJ2-4; 7 positions agree with TRBD1. DNA of the CDR3: TGCAGTGGGGTCAAAGGGACAGTCAAAAACATTCAGTACTTC. Its protein is CSGVKGTVKNIQYF.